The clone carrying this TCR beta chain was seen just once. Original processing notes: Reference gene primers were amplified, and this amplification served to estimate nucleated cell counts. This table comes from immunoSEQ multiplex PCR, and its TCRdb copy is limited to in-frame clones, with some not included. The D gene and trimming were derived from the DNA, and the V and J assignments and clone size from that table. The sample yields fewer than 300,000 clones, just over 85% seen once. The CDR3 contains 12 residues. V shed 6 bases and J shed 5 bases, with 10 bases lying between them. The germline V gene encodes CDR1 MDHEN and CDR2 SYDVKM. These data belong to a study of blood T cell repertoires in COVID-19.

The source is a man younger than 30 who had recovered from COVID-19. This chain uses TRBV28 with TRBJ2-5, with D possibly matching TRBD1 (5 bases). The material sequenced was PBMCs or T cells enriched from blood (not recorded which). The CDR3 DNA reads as TGTGCCAGCAGGGGGCCCTGGGAGACCCAGTACTTC. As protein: CASRGPWETQYF.